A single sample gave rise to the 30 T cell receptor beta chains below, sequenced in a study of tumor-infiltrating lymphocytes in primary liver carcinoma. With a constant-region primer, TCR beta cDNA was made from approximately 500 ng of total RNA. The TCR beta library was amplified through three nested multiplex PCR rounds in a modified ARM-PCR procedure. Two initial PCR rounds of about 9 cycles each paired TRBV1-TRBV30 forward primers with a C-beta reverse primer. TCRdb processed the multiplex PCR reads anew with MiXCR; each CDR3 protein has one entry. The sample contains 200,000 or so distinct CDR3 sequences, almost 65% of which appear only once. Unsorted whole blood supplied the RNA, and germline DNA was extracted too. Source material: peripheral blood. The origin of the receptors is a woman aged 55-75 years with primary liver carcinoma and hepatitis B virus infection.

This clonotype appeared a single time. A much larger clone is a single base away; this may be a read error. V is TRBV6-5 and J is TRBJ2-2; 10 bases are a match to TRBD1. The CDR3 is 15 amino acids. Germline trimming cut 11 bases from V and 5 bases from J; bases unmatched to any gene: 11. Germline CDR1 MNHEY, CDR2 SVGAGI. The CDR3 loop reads CACKTDRGETGELFF. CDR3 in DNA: TGTGCCTGCAAAACGGACAGGGGGGAAACCGGGGAGCTGTTTTTT.

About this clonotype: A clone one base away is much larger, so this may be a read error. CDR3 sequence: CAISSLDSNNSPLHF. In nucleotides, the CDR3 is TGTGCCATCAGTTCTTTGGACAGCAATAATTCACCCCTCCACTTT. The chain recombines TRBV6-1 with TRBJ1-6; D perhaps matches TRBD1 (6 bases). Germline V gives CDR1 MNHNS, CDR2 SASEGT. This CDR3 comprises 15 residues.

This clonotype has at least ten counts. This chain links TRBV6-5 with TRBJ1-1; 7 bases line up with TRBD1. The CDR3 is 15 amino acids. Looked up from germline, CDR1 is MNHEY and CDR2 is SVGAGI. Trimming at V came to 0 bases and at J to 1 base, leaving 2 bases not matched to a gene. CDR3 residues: CASSYSGQSNTEAFF. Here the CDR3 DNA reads TGTGCCAGCAGTTACTCGGGACAGTCGAACACTGAAGCTTTCTTT.

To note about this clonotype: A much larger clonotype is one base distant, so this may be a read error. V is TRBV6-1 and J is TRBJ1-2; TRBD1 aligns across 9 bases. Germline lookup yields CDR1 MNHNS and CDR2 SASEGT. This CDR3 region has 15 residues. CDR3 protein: CASSEADRGTYDYTF. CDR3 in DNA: TGTGCCAGCAGTGAAGCGGACAGGGGAACTTATGACTACACCTTC.

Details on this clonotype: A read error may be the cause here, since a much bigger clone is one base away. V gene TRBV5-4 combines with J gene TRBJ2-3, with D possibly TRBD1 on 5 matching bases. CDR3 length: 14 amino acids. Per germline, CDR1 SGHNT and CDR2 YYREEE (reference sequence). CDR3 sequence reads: CASSLTQGTVTQYF. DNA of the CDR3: TGTGCCAGCAGCTTGACCCAGGGCACAGTTACGCAGTATTTT.

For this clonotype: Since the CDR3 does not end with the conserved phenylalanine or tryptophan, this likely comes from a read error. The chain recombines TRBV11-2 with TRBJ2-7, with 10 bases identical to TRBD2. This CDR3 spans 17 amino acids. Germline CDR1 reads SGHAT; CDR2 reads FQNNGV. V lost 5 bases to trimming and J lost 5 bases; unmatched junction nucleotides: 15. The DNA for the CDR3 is TGTGCCAGCAGCCTAGTTGGCCGAGCGGGAGGGCTACACGAGCAGTACTTA. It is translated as CASSLVGRAGGLHEQYL.

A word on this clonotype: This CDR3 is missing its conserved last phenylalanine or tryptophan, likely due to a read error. This CDR3 is CASTRLAGVGNEQFL. DNA of the CDR3: TGTGCCAGTACTAGATTAGCGGGAGTGGGTAATGAGCAGTTCCTC. The V gene is TRBV19, the J gene TRBJ2-1, with 9 bases that match TRBD2. Losses at the gene ends were 7 bases for V and 7 bases for J; bases not matched to a gene: 11. CDR3 length: 15 residues. CDR1 is LNHDA and CDR2 is SQIVND in the germline V gene (reference sequence).

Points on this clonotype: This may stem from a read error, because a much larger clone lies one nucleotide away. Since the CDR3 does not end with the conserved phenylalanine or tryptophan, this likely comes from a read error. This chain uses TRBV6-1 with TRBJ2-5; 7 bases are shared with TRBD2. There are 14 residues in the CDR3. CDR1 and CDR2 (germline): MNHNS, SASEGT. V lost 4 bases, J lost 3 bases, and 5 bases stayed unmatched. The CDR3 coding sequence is TGTGCCAGCAGTGTACTAGCGCCGAAAGAGACCCAGTACTCC. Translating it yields CASSVLAPKETQYS.

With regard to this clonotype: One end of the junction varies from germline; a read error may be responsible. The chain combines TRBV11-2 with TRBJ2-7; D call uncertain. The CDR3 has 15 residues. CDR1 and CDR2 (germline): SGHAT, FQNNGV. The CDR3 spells CDSSLGVRSSYEQYF. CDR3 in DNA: TGTGACAGCAGCCTAGGAGTGAGGAGCTCCTACGAGCAGTACTTT.

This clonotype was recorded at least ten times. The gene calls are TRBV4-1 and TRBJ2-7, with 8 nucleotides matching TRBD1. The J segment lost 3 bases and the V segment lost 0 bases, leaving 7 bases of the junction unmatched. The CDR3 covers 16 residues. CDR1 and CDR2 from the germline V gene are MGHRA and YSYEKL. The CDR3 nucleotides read TGCGCCAGCAGCCAAGATATATCGGACAGGGTCTACGAGCAGTACTTC. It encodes CASSQDISDRVYEQYF.

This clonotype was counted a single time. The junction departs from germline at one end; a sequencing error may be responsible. CDR3 loop: CTSSESGLAGGPHNEQFF. CDR3 DNA sequence: TGCACCAGCAGTGAGTCTGGACTAGCGGGAGGGCCCCACAATGAGCAGTTCTTC. This chain links TRBV10-2 with TRBJ2-1; 15 bases agree with TRBD2. CDR1 WSHSY and CDR2 SAAADI come from the germline V gene. This CDR3 is 18 amino acids long.

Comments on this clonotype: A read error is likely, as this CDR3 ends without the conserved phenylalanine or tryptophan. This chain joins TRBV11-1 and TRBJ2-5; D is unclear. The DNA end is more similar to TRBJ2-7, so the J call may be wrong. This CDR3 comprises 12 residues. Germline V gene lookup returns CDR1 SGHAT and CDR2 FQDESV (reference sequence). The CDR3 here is CASSHRTYEQYS. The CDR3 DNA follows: TGTGCCAGCAGTCATCGGACCTACGAGCAGTACTCC.

The DNA of the CDR3 is TGTGCCAGCAGCTTGTTGAGCCGGGGACAGTTAATCACAGATACGCAGTATTTT. Translation: CASSLLSRGQLITDTQYF. The chain links TRBV11-2 to TRBJ2-3; 7 bases line up with TRBD1. This CDR3 comprises 18 residues. Germline V lookup: CDR1 SGHAT, CDR2 FQNNGV. V lost 3 bases, J lost 2 bases, and 14 bases stayed unmatched.

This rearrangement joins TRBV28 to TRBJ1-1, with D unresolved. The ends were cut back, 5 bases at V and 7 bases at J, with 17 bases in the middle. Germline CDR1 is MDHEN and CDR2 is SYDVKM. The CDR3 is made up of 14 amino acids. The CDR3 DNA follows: TGTGCCAGCAGTGAGGCCCACAGCACGGATGAAGCTTTCTTT. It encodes CASSEAHSTDEAFF.

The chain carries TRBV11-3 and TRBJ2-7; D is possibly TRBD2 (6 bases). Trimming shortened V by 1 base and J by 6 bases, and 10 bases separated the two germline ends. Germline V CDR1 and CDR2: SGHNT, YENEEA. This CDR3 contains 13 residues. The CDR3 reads CASSLAGASEQYF. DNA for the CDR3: TGTGCCAGCAGCTTAGCGGGAGCGAGCGAGCAGTACTTC.

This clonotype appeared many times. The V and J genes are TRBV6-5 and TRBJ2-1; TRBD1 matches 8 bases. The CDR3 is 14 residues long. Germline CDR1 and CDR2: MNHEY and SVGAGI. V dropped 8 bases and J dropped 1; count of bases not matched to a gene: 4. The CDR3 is CASFRDRSYNEQFF. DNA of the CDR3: TGTGCCAGCTTCCGGGACAGGTCCTACAATGAGCAGTTCTTC.

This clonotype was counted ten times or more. CDR3 nucleotides: TGTGCCAGCAGTTTAGGGAACAGGGCGGGAAATACGCAGTATTTT. Translation: CASSLGNRAGNTQYF. The chain has TRBV12-3 or TRBV12-4 and TRBJ2-3; D might be TRBD1 or TRBD2, each matching 6 bases. The CDR3 length is 15 residues. Trimming removed 1 base at V and 7 bases at J, with 15 bases between.

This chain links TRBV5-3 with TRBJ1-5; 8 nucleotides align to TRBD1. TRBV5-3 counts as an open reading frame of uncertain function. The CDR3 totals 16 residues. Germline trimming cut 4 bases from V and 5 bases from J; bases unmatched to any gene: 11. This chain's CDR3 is CARSPDREMGYQPQHF. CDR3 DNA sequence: TGTGCCAGAAGCCCGGACAGGGAGATGGGCTATCAGCCCCAGCATTTT.

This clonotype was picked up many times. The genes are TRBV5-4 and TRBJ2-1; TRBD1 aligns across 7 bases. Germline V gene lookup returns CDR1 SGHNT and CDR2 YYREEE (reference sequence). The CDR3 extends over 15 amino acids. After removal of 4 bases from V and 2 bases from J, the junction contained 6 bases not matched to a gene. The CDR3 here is CASSRDSRAYNEQFF. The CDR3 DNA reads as TGTGCCAGCAGCCGGGACAGTCGGGCCTACAATGAGCAGTTCTTC.

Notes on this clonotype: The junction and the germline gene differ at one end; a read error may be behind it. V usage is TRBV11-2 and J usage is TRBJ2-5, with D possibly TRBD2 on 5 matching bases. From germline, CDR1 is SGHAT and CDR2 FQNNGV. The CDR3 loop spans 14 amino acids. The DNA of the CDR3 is TGTGCCAGCAGAGAACTTTCGGGATGGGCGACCCAATACTTC. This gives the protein CASRELSGWATQYF.

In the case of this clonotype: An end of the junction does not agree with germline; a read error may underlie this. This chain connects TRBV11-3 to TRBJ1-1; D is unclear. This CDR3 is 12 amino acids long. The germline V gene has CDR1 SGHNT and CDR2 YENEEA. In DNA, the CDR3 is TGTGACAGCAGCTCACAGAACACTGAAGCTTTCTTT. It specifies CDSSSQNTEAFF.

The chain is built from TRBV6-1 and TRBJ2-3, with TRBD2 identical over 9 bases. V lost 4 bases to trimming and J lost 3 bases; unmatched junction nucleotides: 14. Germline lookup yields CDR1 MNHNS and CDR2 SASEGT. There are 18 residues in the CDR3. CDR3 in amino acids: CASSGAGISGSRTDTQYF. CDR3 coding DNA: TGTGCCAGCAGTGGGGCCGGGATTAGCGGGAGTAGGACAGATACGCAGTATTTT.

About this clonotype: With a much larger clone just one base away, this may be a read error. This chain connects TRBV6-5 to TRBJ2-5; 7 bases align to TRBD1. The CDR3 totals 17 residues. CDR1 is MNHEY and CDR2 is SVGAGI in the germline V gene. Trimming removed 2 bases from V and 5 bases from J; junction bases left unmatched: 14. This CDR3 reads CASSYTRTRGRQETQYF. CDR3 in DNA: TGTGCCAGCAGTTACACCCGAACGAGGGGGCGACAGGAGACCCAGTACTTC.

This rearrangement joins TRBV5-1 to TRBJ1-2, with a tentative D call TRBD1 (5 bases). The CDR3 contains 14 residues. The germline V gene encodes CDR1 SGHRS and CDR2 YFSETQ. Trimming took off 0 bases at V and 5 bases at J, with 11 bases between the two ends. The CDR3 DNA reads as TGCGCCAGCAGCTTGGGGGGCGCCGTGTATGGCTACACCTTC. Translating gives CASSLGGAVYGYTF.

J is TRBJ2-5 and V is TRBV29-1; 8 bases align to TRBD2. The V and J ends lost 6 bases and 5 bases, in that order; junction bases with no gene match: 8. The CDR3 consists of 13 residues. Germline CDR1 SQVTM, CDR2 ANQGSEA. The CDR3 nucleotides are TGCAGCGTCAGATCGGGAGGGCCGGAGACCCAGTACTTC. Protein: CSVRSGGPETQYF. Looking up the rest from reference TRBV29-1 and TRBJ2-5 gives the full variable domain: SAVISQKPSRDICQRGTSLTIQCQVDSQVTMMFWYRQQPGQSLTLIATANQGSEATYESGFVIDKFPISRPNLTFSTLTVSNMSPEDSSIYLCSVRSGGPETQYFGPGTRLLVL.

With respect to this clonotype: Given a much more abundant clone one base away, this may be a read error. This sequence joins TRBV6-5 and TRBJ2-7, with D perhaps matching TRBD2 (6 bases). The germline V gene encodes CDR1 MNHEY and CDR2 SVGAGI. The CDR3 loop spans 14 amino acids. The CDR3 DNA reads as TGTGCCAGCAGTTATGGGACTCGCTCCTACGAGCAGCACTTC. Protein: CASSYGTRSYEQHF.

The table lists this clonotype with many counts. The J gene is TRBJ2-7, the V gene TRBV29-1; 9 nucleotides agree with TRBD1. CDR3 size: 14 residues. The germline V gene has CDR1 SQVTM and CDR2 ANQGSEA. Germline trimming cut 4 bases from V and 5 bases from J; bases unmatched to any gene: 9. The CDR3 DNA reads TGCAGCGTTGGGAGGGGGACAGGGAACAACGAGCAGTACTTC. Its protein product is CSVGRGTGNNEQYF.

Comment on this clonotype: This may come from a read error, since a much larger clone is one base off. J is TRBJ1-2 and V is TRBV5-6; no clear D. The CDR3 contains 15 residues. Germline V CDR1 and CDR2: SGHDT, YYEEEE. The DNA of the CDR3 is TGTGCCAGCAGCTTGGGGACTTTTATCAACTATGGCAACACCTTC. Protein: CASSLGTFINYGNTF.

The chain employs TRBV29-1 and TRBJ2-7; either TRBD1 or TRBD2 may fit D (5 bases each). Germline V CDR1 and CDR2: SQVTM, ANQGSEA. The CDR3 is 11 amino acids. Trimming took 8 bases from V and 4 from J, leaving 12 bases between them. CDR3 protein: CSHTWGYEQYF. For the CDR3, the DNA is TGCAGCCATACATGGGGGTACGAGCAGTACTTC.

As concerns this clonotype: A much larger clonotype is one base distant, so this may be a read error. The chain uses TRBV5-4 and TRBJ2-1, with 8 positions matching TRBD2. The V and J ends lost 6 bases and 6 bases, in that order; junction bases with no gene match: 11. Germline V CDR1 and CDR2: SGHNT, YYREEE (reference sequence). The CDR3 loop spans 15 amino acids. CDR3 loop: CASIFLAGRSNEQFF. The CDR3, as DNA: TGTGCCAGCATCTTCTTAGCGGGAAGGTCCAATGAGCAGTTCTTC.